Listed below are T cell receptor beta chains from one sample, sequenced in a study of T cells after yellow fever vaccination. MiXCR, applied by TCRdb to the 5' RACE reads, yields one record per CDR3 protein. Among 620,000 or so distinct CDR3 sequences listed, about a sixth were seen once. This sample comprised PBMCs, obtained 5 to 6 days after the first yellow fever vaccination. All receptors come from a man aged 18 to 30 who received the YFV17D yellow fever vaccine. CDR3s include the opening cysteine and the closing phenylalanine or tryptophan. D genes are given only for firm matches. Expanded clones are given a class, and other clones once, few, many or no size at all.

>TRBV7-2|TRBJ1-3|NA|few
TGTGCCAGCAGCTTAGCGGCTTCAGGGGCGGGTGGAAACACCATATATTTT
CASSLAASGAGGNTIYF
>TRBV12-3/TRBV12-4|TRBJ2-2|NA|NA
TGTGCCAGCACGGGTCAAGGGGCCGGGAACACCGGGGAGCTGTTTTTT
CASTGQGAGNTGELFF
>TRBV5-6|TRBJ1-2|NA|few
TGTGCCAGCAGCTTGTGGGAAGGGTATGGCTACACCTTC
CASSLWEGYGYTF
>TRBV11-3|TRBJ1-1|NA|NA
TGTGCCAGCAGCAAAAATCGGGAAACTGAAGCTTTCTTT
CASSKNRETEAFF
>TRBV5-1|TRBJ1-1|NA|many
TGCGCCTCCCGGGGGGGCCGGAGCACTGAAGCTTTCTTT
CASRGGRSTEAFF
>TRBV5-1|TRBJ2-3|NA|few
TGCGCCAGCAGCCCCCCGGTAGATCTAGGAGATACGCAGTATTTT
CASSPPVDLGDTQYF
>TRBV7-2|TRBJ1-2|NA|NA
TGTGCCAGCAGCTTAGAGTCCTCCTCGGGTCTTACGGGCTACACCTTC
CASSLESSSGLTGYTF
>TRBV12-3/TRBV12-4|TRBJ1-5|TRBD1|NA
TGTGCCAGCATGAGGACAGGGGTTCAGCCCCAGCATTTT
CASMRTGVQPQHF
>TRBV27|TRBJ1-5|TRBD1|NA
TGTGCCAGCAGTACTATCGGGCTCGGACAGGTCAGGGATCAGCCCCAGCATTTT
CASSTIGLGQVRDQPQHF
>TRBV24-1|TRBJ2-3|TRBD1|NA
TGTGCCACCAGTGAACTGGGACAGGGGACAGATACGCAGTATTTT
CATSELGQGTDTQYF